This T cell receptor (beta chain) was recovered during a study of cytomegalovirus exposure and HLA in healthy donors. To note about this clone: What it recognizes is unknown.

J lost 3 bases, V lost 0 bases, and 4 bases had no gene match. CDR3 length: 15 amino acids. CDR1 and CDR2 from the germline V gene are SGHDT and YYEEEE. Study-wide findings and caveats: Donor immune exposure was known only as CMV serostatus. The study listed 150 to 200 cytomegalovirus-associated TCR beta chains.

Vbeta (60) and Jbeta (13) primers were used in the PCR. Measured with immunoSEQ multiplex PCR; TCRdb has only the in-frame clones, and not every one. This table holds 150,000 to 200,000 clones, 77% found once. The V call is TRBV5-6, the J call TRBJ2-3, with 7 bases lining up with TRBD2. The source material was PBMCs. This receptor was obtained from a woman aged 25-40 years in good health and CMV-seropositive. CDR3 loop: CASSLDGGGTDTQYF. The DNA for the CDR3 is TGTGCCAGCAGCTTGGATGGGGGGGGGACAGATACGCAGTATTTT.